This T cell receptor beta chain stems from a study of blood T cell repertoires in COVID-19. Seattle patient enrollment occurred during active infection, with longitudinal follow-up thereafter. Clones were read by immunoSEQ multiplex PCR, and TCRdb kept only the in-frame ones, dropping some. This sample carries hundreds of thousands of clones, around 87% of them seen once, and the ten largest clones take around 6%. The CDR3 is 15 amino acids. Germline CDR1 reads MNHEY; CDR2 reads SMNVEV (reference sequence). V trimming: 4 bases; J trimming: 6 bases; junction bases outside the gene matches: 9. Input material: peripheral blood. The clonotype comes from a woman aged 45-59 years with COVID-19, enrolled during active disease. This rearrangement joins TRBV27 to TRBJ2-5, with 9 positions matching TRBD1. CDR3 bases: TGTGCCAGCAGTTCCCTGGGACAGGGTAAGAAGACCCAGTACTTC. This codes for CASSSLGQGKKTQYF.